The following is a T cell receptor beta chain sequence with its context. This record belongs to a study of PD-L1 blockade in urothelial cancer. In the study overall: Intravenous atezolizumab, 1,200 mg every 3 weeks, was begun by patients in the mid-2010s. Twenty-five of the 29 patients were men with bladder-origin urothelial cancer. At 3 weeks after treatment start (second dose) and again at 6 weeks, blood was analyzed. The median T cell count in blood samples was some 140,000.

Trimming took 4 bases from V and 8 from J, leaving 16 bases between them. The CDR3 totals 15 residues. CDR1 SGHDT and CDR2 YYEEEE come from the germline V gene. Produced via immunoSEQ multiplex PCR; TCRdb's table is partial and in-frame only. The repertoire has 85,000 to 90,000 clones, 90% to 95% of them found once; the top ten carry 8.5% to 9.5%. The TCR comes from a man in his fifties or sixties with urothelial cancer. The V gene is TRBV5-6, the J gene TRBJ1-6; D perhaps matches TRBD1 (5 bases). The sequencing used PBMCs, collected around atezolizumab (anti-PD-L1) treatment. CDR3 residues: CASSLEAGPDSPLHF. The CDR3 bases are TGTGCCAGCAGCCTGGAGGCGGGGCCAGATTCACCCCTCCACTTT.